This T cell receptor beta chain was identified in a study of CD8 T cells in Susac syndrome. Trimming shortened V by 9 bases and J by 2 bases, and 13 bases separated the two germline ends. The CDR3 is 13 residues long. The germline V gene encodes CDR1 LNHDA and CDR2 SQIVND (reference sequence). Random-hexamer reverse transcription was applied to about 0.45 to 1 ug RNA. Multiplex PCR with immunoSEQ amplified the TCR beta CDR3 across 54 Vbeta and 13 Jbeta. TCRdb re-called the immunoSEQ multiplex PCR reads with MiXCR, one entry per CDR3 protein. The sample includes about 120,000 distinct CDR3 sequences, roughly 90% seen only once; the top ten take around 0.12%. TEMRA cells were enriched by FACS, and CD4+ and CD8+ T cells were negatively isolated.

The chain joins TRBV19 to TRBJ1-2; D remains unclear. The source material was CD8+ T cells from PBMCs. The sequence came from a human donor in good health. CDR3: CASSLSANYGYTF. In DNA form, the CDR3 reads TGTGCCAGCTCGTTGTCAGCAAACTATGGCTACACCTTC.